This T cell receptor beta chain was observed in a study of post-analysis software for immune sequencing data. Turning to the study itself: The study covered relapsing-remitting, secondary progressive and progressive-relapsing courses of multiple sclerosis. General study results and limits: By F measure, samples from a shared preparation batch strongly co-clustered. When patients were compared with controls, five TRBV segments were more frequent, TRBV5-6, TRBV5-1 and TRBV20-1 among them. Comparison with controls showed significantly lower normalized Chao1 diversity in multiple sclerosis patients.

The authors incorporated unique molecular identifiers into the TCR beta cDNA libraries. Using its own MiXCR run on the PCR reads, TCRdb lists one record per CDR3 protein. This table has some 450,000 distinct CDR3 sequences, roughly 46% appearing once. The CDR3 has 17 residues. The V segment lost 2 bases and the J segment 2 bases; nucleotides outside the gene matches: 5. Germline loops: CDR1 SGHTA, CDR2 FQGTGA. The table lists this clonotype with a few counts. Its antigen is currently unknown. Source material: blood. This chain connects TRBV7-3 to TRBJ2-1, with 11 nucleotides matching TRBD2. The TCR sequence derives from a girl between 5 and 17 years old with multiple sclerosis. CDR3 nucleotides: TGTGCCAGCAGCTTATTAGCGGGAGGGCCCACCTACAATGAGCAGTTCTTC. Encoded protein: CASSLLAGGPTYNEQFF.